This T cell receptor beta chain was obtained from a study of Ad26.COV2.S vaccination and SARS-CoV-2 variants. Study-level background: Ad26.COV2.S was injected intramuscularly once or twice, 56 days apart. Study-level results: Vaccine recipients and placebo recipients showed similar non-spike TCR breadth. The TCR-based breadth and depth measures might underestimate overall T cell responses.

Per germline, CDR1 MGHRA and CDR2 YSYEKL. Between the trimmed V and J ends, which lost 0 bases and 7 bases, there was a span of 7 bases. The CDR3 length is 13 residues. The count of this clone is one. Antigen specificity is unknown. The assay was immunoSEQ multiplex PCR, and TCRdb's table has in-frame clones only and misses some. The table lists around 400,000 clones, around nine tenths of them singletons, with 12% in the top ten. Treatment in this sample: 15 to 20 received Ad26.COV2.S at low or high dose, single or two shots; roughly five received placebo; per-sample allocation not given. The study sampled participants on day 63 after the first vaccine or placebo injection. An Ad26 vector was used to express Wuhan-strain SARS-CoV-2 spike as the vaccine.

V usage is TRBV4-1 and J usage is TRBJ1-5; no clear D gene. The TCR was taken from a person aged 18-60 years who received the Ad26.COV2.S COVID-19 vaccine or a placebo. The sample was peripheral blood, taken in a trial of Ad26.COV2.S vaccine versus placebo. Here the CDR3 reads CASSQDRRQPQHF. The CDR3 DNA is TGCGCCAGCAGCCAAGATCGCCGGCAGCCCCAGCATTTT.